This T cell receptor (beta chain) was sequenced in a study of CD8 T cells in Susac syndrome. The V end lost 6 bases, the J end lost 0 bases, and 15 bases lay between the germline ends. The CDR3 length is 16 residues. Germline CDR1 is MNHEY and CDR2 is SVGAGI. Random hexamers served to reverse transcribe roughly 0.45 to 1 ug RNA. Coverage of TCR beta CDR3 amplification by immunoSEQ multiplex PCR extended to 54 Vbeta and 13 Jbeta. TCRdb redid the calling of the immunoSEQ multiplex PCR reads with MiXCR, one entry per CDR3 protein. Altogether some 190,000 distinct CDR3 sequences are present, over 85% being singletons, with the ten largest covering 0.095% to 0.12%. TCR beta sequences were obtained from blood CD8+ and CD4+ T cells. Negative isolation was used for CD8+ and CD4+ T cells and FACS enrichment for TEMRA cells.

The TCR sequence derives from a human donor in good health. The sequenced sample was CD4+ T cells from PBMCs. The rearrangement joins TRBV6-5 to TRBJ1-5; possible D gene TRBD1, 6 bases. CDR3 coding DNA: TGTGCCAGCAGACACTCTACAGGGCATAGCAATCAGCCCCAGCATTTT. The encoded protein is CASRHSTGHSNQPQHF.